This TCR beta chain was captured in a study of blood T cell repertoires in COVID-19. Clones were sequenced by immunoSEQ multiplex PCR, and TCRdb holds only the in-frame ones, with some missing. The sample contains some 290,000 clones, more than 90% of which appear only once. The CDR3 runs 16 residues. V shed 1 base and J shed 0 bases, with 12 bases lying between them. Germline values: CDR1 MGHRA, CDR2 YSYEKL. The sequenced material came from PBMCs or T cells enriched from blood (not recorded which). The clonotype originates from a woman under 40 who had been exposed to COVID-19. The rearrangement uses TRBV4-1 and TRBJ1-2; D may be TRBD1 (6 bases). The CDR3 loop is CASSQVPGVSNYGYTF. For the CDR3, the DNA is TGCGCCAGCAGCCAAGTCCCAGGGGTGTCTAACTATGGCTACACCTTC.